A selection of T cell receptor beta chains follows, all from one sample in a study of cytomegalovirus exposure and HLA in healthy donors. Sequencing was performed with immunoSEQ multiplex PCR; in TCRdb, only in-frame clones are kept and a portion is missing. Of over 150,000 clones listed, 77% are singletons. The sample comprised PBMCs. All receptors come from a middle-aged woman in good health and CMV-seropositive. CDR3s include the opening cysteine and the closing phenylalanine or tryptophan. Fields, in order: V gene, clone size, D gene, J gene, CDR3 DNA, CDR3 protein. D genes are given only for firm matches. Rows may omit the clone size; those that give it use once, few, many or a size class.

v_call: TRBV7-8
clone_size: .
d_call: .
j_call: TRBJ2-1
cdr3_nt: TGTGCCAGCAGCTTCCAAGGGCAGGGCTACAATGAGCAGTTCTTC
cdr3_aa: CASSFQGQGYNEQFF

v_call: TRBV10-1
clone_size: .
d_call: .
j_call: TRBJ1-5
cdr3_nt: TGCGCCAGCAGTTCACAGGGTAACAATCAGCCCCAGCATTTT
cdr3_aa: CASSSQGNNQPQHF

v_call: TRBV6-5
clone_size: .
d_call: .
j_call: TRBJ1-2
cdr3_nt: TGTGCCAGCAGTTACGCCATAGACTATGGCTACACCTTC
cdr3_aa: CASSYAIDYGYTF

v_call: TRBV27
clone_size: .
d_call: TRBD1
j_call: TRBJ1-1
cdr3_nt: TGTGCCAGCAGGATCGACAGGGGGCAAGCTGAAGCTTTCTTT
cdr3_aa: CASRIDRGQAEAFF

v_call: TRBV27
clone_size: .
d_call: .
j_call: TRBJ1-1
cdr3_nt: TGTGCCAGCAGCCCCGCCGGGGTTACCACTGAAGCTTTCTTT
cdr3_aa: CASSPAGVTTEAFF

v_call: TRBV6-1
clone_size: .
d_call: .
j_call: TRBJ1-1
cdr3_nt: TGTGCCAGCAGTGAACCAGGGAACACTGAAGCTTTCTTT
cdr3_aa: CASSEPGNTEAFF

v_call: TRBV6-7
clone_size: few
d_call: .
j_call: TRBJ2-7
cdr3_nt: TGTGCCAGCAGTTACAACTTCTCCTACGAGCAGTACTTC
cdr3_aa: CASSYNFSYEQYF

v_call: TRBV18
clone_size: .
d_call: TRBD1
j_call: TRBJ1-1
cdr3_nt: TGTGCCAGCTCACCCGACAGGGGAAGGGGGGAAGCTTTCTTT
cdr3_aa: CASSPDRGRGEAFF

v_call: TRBV9
clone_size: .
d_call: .
j_call: TRBJ2-5
cdr3_nt: TGTGCCAGCAGCCAGGGGCCCACGATGGATGAGACCCAGTACTTC
cdr3_aa: CASSQGPTMDETQYF

v_call: TRBV4-1
clone_size: .
d_call: TRBD1
j_call: TRBJ1-3
cdr3_nt: TGCGCCAGCAGCCAGGACAGGGGATCCGGAAACACCATATATTTT
cdr3_aa: CASSQDRGSGNTIYF

v_call: TRBV7-8
clone_size: .
d_call: .
j_call: TRBJ1-5
cdr3_nt: TGTGCCAGCAGCGAGGGTAAAGGCAATCAGCCCCAGCATTTT
cdr3_aa: CASSEGKGNQPQHF

v_call: TRBV7-9
clone_size: .
d_call: .
j_call: TRBJ1-4
cdr3_nt: TGTGCCAGCAGCTTAGCGGGGGCAGGGGTTCATGAAAAACTGTTTTTT
cdr3_aa: CASSLAGAGVHEKLFF

v_call: TRBV30
clone_size: .
d_call: .
j_call: TRBJ1-2
cdr3_nt: TGTGCCTGGGGGGACACAAGGAACTATGGCTACACCTTC
cdr3_aa: CAWGDTRNYGYTF

v_call: TRBV4-3
clone_size: .
d_call: .
j_call: TRBJ1-5
cdr3_nt: TGCGCCAGCAGCCAAGATGGCCAGGGGAGCAATCAGCCCCAGCATTTT
cdr3_aa: CASSQDGQGSNQPQHF

v_call: TRBV28
clone_size: .
d_call: TRBD2
j_call: TRBJ2-5
cdr3_nt: TGTGCCAGCAGTCCAGAGCATAGCGGGGGGATAACCCAGTACTTC
cdr3_aa: CASSPEHSGGITQYF

v_call: TRBV10-2
clone_size: .
d_call: .
j_call: TRBJ2-3
cdr3_nt: TGCGCCAGCAAAAAGGTCGAGGCAGGGGCAGATACGCAGTATTTT
cdr3_aa: CASKKVEAGADTQYF

v_call: TRBV27
clone_size: .
d_call: .
j_call: TRBJ2-7
cdr3_nt: TGTGCCAGCAGGATGGTAGGGAATCCGGGACTCGAGCAGTACTTC
cdr3_aa: CASRMVGNPGLEQYF

v_call: TRBV7-6
clone_size: .
d_call: .
j_call: TRBJ2-3
cdr3_nt: TGTGCCAGCAGCTTATTGGACAGCCGCACAGATACGCAGTATTTT
cdr3_aa: CASSLLDSRTDTQYF

v_call: TRBV18
clone_size: .
d_call: TRBD2
j_call: TRBJ2-2
cdr3_nt: TGTGCCAGCTCACCGGGACTAGCGGGAGGAAACACCGGGGAGCTGTTTTTT
cdr3_aa: CASSPGLAGGNTGELFF

v_call: TRBV18
clone_size: .
d_call: TRBD1
j_call: TRBJ2-7
cdr3_nt: TGTGCCAGCTCCCAGGGACAGGGAGGTTCCTACGAGCAGTACTTC
cdr3_aa: CASSQGQGGSYEQYF

v_call: TRBV25-1
clone_size: once
d_call: TRBD1
j_call: TRBJ2-1
cdr3_nt: TGTGCCAGCAGTGAATCGACAGGGGACCACAATGAGCAGTTCTTC
cdr3_aa: CASSESTGDHNEQFF

v_call: TRBV19
clone_size: .
d_call: TRBD2
j_call: TRBJ2-7
cdr3_nt: TGTGCCAGTAGTATAGGGACTAGCGGGGCCTACGAGCAGTACTTC
cdr3_aa: CASSIGTSGAYEQYF